This TCR beta chain is from a study of shared clonotypes between healthy human individuals. Each cell subset's genomic DNA was divided evenly among several immunoSEQ plates. The repertoire was sequenced with immunoSEQ multiplex PCR; TCRdb's copy has only in-frame clones and lacks some. Among about a million clones, approximately 80% were seen once, and the ten largest hold nearly 1.5%. Worth noting for this clone: The target antigen is unknown.

The CDR3 totals 16 residues. Germline V gene lookup returns CDR1 MNHNY and CDR2 SVGAGI (reference sequence). V was pared by 5 bases and J by 3 bases, with 11 bases of the junction left unmatched. General study points: The sharing of 4% to 5.5% of naive CD4 clonotypes was seen across a handful of donors.

This sequence originates from a man aged 18 to 30 in good health. The sample taken for sequencing was memory CD4+ T cells sorted from blood. Subset defined: CD45RA-negative fraction. The gene calls are TRBV6-6 and TRBJ1-1, with 8 bases that match TRBD1. The CDR3 reads CASSRGQGIYDTEAFF. DNA for the CDR3: TGTGCCAGCAGTCGTGGACAGGGTATTTACGACACTGAAGCTTTCTTT.